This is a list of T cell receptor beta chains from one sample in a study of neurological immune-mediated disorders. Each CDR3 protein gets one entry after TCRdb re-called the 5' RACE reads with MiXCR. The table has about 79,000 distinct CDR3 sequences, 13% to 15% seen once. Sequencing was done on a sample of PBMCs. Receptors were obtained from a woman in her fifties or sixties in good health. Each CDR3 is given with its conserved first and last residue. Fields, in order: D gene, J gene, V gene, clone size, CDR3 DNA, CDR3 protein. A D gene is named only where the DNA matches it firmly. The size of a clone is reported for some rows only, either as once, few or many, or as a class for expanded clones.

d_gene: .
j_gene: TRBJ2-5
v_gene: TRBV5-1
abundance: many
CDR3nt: TGCGCCAGCAGCCCGGGGGCGCAAGAGACCCAGTACTTC
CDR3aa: CASSPGAQETQYF

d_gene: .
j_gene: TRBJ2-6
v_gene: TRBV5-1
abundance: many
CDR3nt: TGCGCCAGCAGACAGGGCGGGATCTCTGGGGCCAACGTCCTGACTTTC
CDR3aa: CASRQGGISGANVLTF

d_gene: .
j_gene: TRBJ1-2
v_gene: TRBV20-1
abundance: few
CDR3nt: TGCAGTGCTAGTGGCGGTGGCTACACCTTC
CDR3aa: CSASGGGYTF

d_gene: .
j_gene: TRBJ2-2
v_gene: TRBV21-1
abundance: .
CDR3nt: TGTGCCAGTGGGGAAGGGATGCCCGACAGTCCCGGGGAGCTGTTTTTT
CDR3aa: CASGEGMPDSPGELFF

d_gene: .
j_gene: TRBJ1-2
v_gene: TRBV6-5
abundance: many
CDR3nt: TGTGCCAGCATCCACGGAAAGGTGGAAGGCTACACCTTC
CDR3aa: CASIHGKVEGYTF

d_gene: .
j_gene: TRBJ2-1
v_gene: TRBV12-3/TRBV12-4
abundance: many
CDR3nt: TGTGCCAGCAGTTTAGCGAGTTTGGAGCAGTTCTTC
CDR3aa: CASSLASLEQFF

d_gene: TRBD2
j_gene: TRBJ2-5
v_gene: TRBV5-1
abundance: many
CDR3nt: TGCGCCAGCAGCTTGACCCTAGCGGAAGAGACCCAGTACTTC
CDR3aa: CASSLTLAEETQYF

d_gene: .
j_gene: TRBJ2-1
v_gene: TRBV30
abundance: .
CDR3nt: TGTGCCTGGAGTGTACGATCGTCTAGAGTCCAGTTCTTC
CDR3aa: CAWSVRSSRVQFF

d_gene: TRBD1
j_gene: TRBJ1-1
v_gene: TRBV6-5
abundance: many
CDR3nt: TGTGCCAGCAGTTCAGGGACAGCGAACACTGAAGCTTTCTTT
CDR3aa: CASSSGTANTEAFF

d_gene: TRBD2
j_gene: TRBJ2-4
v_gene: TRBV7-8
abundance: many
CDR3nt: TGTGCCAGCAGCTTAGGCCGCTTCGGCGGGAGGGCCGAATGGGACATTCAGTACTTC
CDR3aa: CASSLGRFGGRAEWDIQYF

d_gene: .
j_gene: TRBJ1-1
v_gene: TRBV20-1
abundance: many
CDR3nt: TGCAGTGCTAGTAGTCTGGGGGATGAAGCTTTCTTT
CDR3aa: CSASSLGDEAFF

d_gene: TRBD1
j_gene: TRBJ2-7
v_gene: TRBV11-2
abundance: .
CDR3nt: TGTGCCAGCAGCCCCATTAGGGGCGACAGGGCCTCCTACGAGCAGTACTTC
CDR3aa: CASSPIRGDRASYEQYF

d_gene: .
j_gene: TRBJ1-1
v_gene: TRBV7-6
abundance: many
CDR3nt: TGTGCCAGCAGCGTCCAGGTTAACACTGAAGCTTTCTTT
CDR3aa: CASSVQVNTEAFF

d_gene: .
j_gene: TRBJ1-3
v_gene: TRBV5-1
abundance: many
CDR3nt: TGCGCCAGCAGCTTGGAGAGCCCTCGCTCTGGAAACACCATATATTTT
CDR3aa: CASSLESPRSGNTIYF

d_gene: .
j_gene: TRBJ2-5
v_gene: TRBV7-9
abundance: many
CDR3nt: TGTGCCAGCAGCGGACAGATAGGGGAGACCCAGTACTTC
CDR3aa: CASSGQIGETQYF

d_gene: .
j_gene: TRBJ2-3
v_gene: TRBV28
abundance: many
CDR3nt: TGTGCCAGCAGTCGCGCGGGGCCTCTTCCACCAGATACGCAGTATTTT
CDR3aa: CASSRAGPLPPDTQYF

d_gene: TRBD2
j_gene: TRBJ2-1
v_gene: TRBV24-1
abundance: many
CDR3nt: TGTGCCACCAGTGATCCTCTTGGACTAGCGGGAGTGTCCTACAATGAGCAGTTCTTC
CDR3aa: CATSDPLGLAGVSYNEQFF

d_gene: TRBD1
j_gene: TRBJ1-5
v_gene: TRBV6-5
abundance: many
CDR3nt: TGTGCCAGCAGTCGACAGGGTCTTGGGAATCAGCCCCAGCATTTT
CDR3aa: CASSRQGLGNQPQHF

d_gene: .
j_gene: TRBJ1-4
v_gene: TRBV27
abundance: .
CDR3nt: TGTGCCAGCAGTTTACAGGGAGCTGAAAAACTGTTTTTT
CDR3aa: CASSLQGAEKLFF

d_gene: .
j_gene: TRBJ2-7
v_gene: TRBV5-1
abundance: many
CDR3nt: TGCGCCAGCAGCTTGGGGACAGAGATTTACGAGCAGTACTTC
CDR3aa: CASSLGTEIYEQYF

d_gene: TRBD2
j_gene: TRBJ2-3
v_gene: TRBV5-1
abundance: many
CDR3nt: TGCGCCAGCAGCTTGCAGGGAGGGGGCACAGATACGCAGTATTTT
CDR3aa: CASSLQGGGTDTQYF

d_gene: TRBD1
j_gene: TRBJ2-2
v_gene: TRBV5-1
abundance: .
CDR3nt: TGCGCCAGCAGCCGTGGGACAGGGGACACCGGGGAGCTGTTTTTT
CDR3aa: CASSRGTGDTGELFF

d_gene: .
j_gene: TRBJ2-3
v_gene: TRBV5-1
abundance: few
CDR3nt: TGCGCCAGCAGCTCAGAGGGGGGCCCTAGCACAGATACGCAGTATTTT
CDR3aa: CASSSEGGPSTDTQYF

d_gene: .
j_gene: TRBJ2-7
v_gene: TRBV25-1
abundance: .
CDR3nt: TGTGCCAGCAGGCCTATCGATTTCGACGAGCAGTACTTC
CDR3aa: CASRPIDFDEQYF

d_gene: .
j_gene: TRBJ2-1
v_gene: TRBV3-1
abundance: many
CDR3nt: TGTGCCAGCAGCCCGACAAGCGGAGTCTTACCCTACAATGAGCAGTTCTTC
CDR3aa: CASSPTSGVLPYNEQFF

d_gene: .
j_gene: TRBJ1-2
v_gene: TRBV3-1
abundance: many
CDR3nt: TGTGCCAGCAGCCAAGGGGCGGGGTCCTATGGCTACACCTTC
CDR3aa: CASSQGAGSYGYTF

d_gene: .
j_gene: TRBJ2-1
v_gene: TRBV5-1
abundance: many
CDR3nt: TGCGCCAGCAGCTTGGACAGGTATCCCAATGAGCAGTTCTTC
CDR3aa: CASSLDRYPNEQFF

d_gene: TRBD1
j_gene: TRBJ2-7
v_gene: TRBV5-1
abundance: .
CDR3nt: TGCGCCAGCAGCTCGACAGGGGGGCTCTACGAGCAGTACTTC
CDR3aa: CASSSTGGLYEQYF

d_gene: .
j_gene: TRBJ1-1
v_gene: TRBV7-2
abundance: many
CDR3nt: TGTGCCAGCAGCTTATTAGACACTGAAGCTTTCTTT
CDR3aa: CASSLLDTEAFF

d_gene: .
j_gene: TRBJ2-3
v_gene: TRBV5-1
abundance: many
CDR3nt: TGCGCCACCTCCCCGGGAAACGTTGGCACAGATACGCAGTATTTT
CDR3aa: CATSPGNVGTDTQYF

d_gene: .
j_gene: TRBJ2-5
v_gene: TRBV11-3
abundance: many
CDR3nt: TGTGCCAGCAGCTTAAGCCAGATCCTTCAAGAGACCCAGTACTTC
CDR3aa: CASSLSQILQETQYF

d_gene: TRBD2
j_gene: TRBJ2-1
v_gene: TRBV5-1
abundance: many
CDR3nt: TGCGCCAGCAGCTATCTAGCGGGGGGGAACAATGAGCAGTTCTTC
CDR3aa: CASSYLAGGNNEQFF

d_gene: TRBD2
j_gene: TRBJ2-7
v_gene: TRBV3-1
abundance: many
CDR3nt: TGTGCCAGCAGCCAACGGTATGGGGCGGGAGAGTACGAGCAGTACTTC
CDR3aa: CASSQRYGAGEYEQYF

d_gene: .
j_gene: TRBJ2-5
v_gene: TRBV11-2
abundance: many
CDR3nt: TGTGCCAGCAGCTTAGTGGCCAAACAAAAAGAGACCCAGTACTTC
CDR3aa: CASSLVAKQKETQYF

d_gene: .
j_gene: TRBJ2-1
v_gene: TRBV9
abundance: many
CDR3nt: TGTGCCAGCAGCGTAGGGGCAGGGGTTAACAATGAGCAGTTCTTC
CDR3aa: CASSVGAGVNNEQFF

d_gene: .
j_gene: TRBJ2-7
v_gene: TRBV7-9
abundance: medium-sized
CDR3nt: TGTGCCAGCACCTTCGTTGACAGGTCCGAGCAGTACTTC
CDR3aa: CASTFVDRSEQYF

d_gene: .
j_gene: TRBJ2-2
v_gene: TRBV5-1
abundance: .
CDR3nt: TGCGCCAGCAGCTTCGGATGGAACACCGGGGAGCTGTTTTTT
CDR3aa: CASSFGWNTGELFF

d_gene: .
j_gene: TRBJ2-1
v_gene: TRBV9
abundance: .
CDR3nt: TGTGCCAGCAGCGTACGGGGACTCGTAGGGGGGGGTGAGCAGTTCTTC
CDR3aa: CASSVRGLVGGGEQFF

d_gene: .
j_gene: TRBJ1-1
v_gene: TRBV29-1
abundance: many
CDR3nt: TGCAGCGTCGAAGGACATCTGAACACTGAAGCTTTCTTT
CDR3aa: CSVEGHLNTEAFF

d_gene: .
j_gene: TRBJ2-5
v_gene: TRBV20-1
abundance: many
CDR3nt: TGCAGTGCTAGCACAGAGACCCAGTACTTC
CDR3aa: CSASTETQYF

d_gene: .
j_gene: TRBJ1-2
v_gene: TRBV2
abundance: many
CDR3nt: TGTGCCAGCAGTGTTAGGGGTATGCGGGGCTACACCTTC
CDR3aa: CASSVRGMRGYTF

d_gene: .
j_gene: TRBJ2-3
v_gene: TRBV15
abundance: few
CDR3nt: TGTGCCACCAGAGGGGGAAGTAATACGGATACGCAGTATTTT
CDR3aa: CATRGGSNTDTQYF

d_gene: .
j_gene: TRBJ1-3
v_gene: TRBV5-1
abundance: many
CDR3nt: TGCGCCAGCAGCTTGGACCCAGCATCTTACTCTGGAAACACCATATATTTT
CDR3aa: CASSLDPASYSGNTIYF

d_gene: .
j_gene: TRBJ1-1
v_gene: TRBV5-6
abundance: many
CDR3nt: TGTGCCAGCGGGCAGGGTCCAAATATGAACACTGAAGCTTTCTTT
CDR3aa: CASGQGPNMNTEAFF

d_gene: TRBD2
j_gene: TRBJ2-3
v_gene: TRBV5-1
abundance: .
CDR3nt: TGCGCCAGCACTCGCGGGGGGACAGATACGCAGTATTTT
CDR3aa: CASTRGGTDTQYF